The 14 T cell receptor beta chains below were found in one sample sequenced in a study of T cells after posttransplantation cyclophosphamide. Sequencing used immunoSEQ multiplex PCR; TCRdb keeps in-frame clones, though not all of them. The sample holds around 6,200 clones, just over 90% seen once. Cyclophosphamide on days +3 and +4 followed busulfan-fludarabine conditioning and a marrow graft. The input for sequencing was CD8+ T cells sorted from blood, taken after allogeneic stem cell transplant with posttransplant cyclophosphamide. The receptor source for this set is a male patient aged 60-70 years who received an allogeneic stem cell transplant from a related donor and was CMV-positive. Some T cells may be supplied by the graft donor.

This clone was seen a few times. V usage is TRBV28 and J usage is TRBJ2-7, with 11 bases identical to TRBD1. The CDR3 is 14 residues long. J lost 6 bases, V lost 10 bases, and 11 bases had no gene match. Germline V gene lookup returns CDR1 MDHEN and CDR2 SYDVKM. The CDR3: CAIGQGAPMSEQYF. In nucleotides, the CDR3 is TGTGCCATAGGACAGGGGGCTCCCATGTCCGAGCAGTACTTC. The entire variable domain, with the rest obtained from reference TRBV28 and TRBJ2-7, is as follows: DVKVTQSSRYLVKRTGEKVFLECVQDMDHENMFWYRQDPGLGLRLIYFSYDVKMKEKGDIPEGYSVSREKKERFSLILESASTNQTSMYLCAIGQGAPMSEQYFGPGTRLTVT.

A single count supports this clone. The chain couples TRBV7-2 to TRBJ1-2; D unresolved. Per the germline V gene, CDR1 is SGHTA and CDR2 is FQGNSA. The CDR3 is made up of 12 amino acids. The germline V and J ends were trimmed by 4 bases and 6 bases, with 9 bases remaining between them. The CDR3 coding sequence is TGTGCCAGCAGCTACCAACACGATGGCTACACCTTC. This codes for CASSYQHDGYTF.

The V gene is TRBV5-4, the J gene TRBJ1-1; tentative D call: TRBD1 (6 bases). The germline V gene has CDR1 SGHNT and CDR2 YYREEE (reference sequence). The CDR3 extends over 14 amino acids. The V end lost 1 base, the J end lost 3 bases, and 10 bases lay between the germline ends. The CDR3 sequence: CASSLMGADTEAFF. The DNA for the CDR3 is TGTGCCAGCAGCTTGATGGGGGCTGACACTGAAGCTTTCTTT. Complete variable domain (other parts from reference TRBV5-4 and TRBJ1-1): ETGVTQSPTHLIKTRGQQVTLRCSSQSGHNTVSWYQQALGQGPQFIFQYYREEENGRGNFPPRFSGLQFPNYSSELNVNALELDDSALYLCASSLMGADTEAFFGQGTRLTVV.

The genes are TRBV11-3 and TRBJ1-5; a possible D gene is TRBD1 (6 bases). Germline V gene data show CDR1 as SGHNT and CDR2 as YENEEA. The CDR3 has 15 amino acids. The V end was cut by 1 base, the J end by 4 bases, with 11 bases between. Here the CDR3 DNA reads TGTGCCAGCAGCTTAGTGGACAGAGGTAATCAGCCCCAGCATTTT. It translates to CASSLVDRGNQPQHF.

Details on this clone: An end of the junction differs from the germline gene, which may be a read error. Other DNA sequences in this specimen translate into the identical CDR3. The rearrangement joins TRBV10-3 to TRBJ1-6; maybe TRBD1 (5 bases). CDR1 ENHRY and CDR2 SYGVKD come from the germline V gene. This CDR3 has 17 amino acids. DNA of the CDR3: TGTGCCATCAGGGGGGAGGCCCCGAGCTCCTATAATTCCCCCCTCCACTTT. Protein sequence: CAIRGEAPSSYNSPLHF.

The rearrangement joins TRBV11-2 to TRBJ1-5; no firm D call. Germline V gene sequence: CDR1 SGHAT, CDR2 FQNNGV. The V end lost 1 base, the J end lost 2 bases, and 12 bases lay between the germline ends. This CDR3 region has 16 residues. The CDR3 DNA reads as TGTGCCAGCAGCTTAGGGGGAGGAGGAGGCAATCAGCCCCAGCATTTT. It encodes CASSLGGGGGNQPQHF.

This clone was seen only once. The chain uses TRBV7-9 and TRBJ1-2, with D maybe TRBD1 (6 bases). Trimming took off 8 bases at V and 1 base at J, with 20 bases between the two ends. The CDR3 is made up of 16 amino acids. Germline V CDR1 and CDR2: SEHNR, FQNEAQ (reference sequence). For the CDR3, the DNA is TGTGCCAGCTCCGATCCTCCAGGGGCCTTTAACTATGGCTACACCTTC. This sequence encodes CASSDPPGAFNYGYTF.

This clone was seen a single time. The chain recombines TRBV7-9 with TRBJ2-7, with D unresolved. The germline V gene has CDR1 SEHNR and CDR2 FQNEAQ (reference sequence). The CDR3 is 13 residues long. The ends were cut back, 4 bases at V and 0 bases at J, with 7 bases in the middle. The DNA for the CDR3 is TGTGCCAGCAGCTCCCAGCGCTCCTACGAGCAGTACTTC. Amino acids: CASSSQRSYEQYF.

The chain couples TRBV2 to TRBJ2-2; no clear D gene. This CDR3 spans 16 amino acids. Germline assignment: CDR1 SNHLY and CDR2 FYNNEI. Trimming removed 9 bases from V and 0 bases from J, with 17 bases in between. The CDR3 is CASKGATVTNTGELFF. As DNA, the CDR3 is TGTGCCAGTAAAGGAGCTACCGTTACGAACACCGGGGAGCTGTTTTTT.

This sequence joins TRBV7-9 and TRBJ2-3, with 10 bases aligning to TRBD1. V trimming: 5 bases; J trimming: 3 bases; junction bases outside the gene matches: 2. CDR3 length equals 14 residues. Germline V gives CDR1 SEHNR, CDR2 FQNEAQ (reference sequence). DNA of the CDR3: TGTGCCAGCAGCCGGACAGGGGGAACAGATACGCAGTATTTT. Its translation is CASSRTGGTDTQYF.

This clone was counted a single time. V usage is TRBV6-6 and J usage is TRBJ1-5; D unclear. The CDR3 extends over 14 amino acids. Germline V gene sequence: CDR1 MNHNY, CDR2 SVGAGI (reference sequence). V was pared by 1 base and J by 1 base, with 5 bases between. In nucleotides, the CDR3 is TGTGCCAGCAGTTACTTCGGGAGCAATCAGCCCCAGCATTTT. It translates to CASSYFGSNQPQHF.

V is TRBV5-8 and J is TRBJ1-1, with 7 bases fitting TRBD1. Germline loops: CDR1 SGHTS, CDR2 YDEGEE. V lost 2 bases, J lost 1 base, and 5 bases stayed unmatched. This CDR3 region has 15 residues. CDR3: CASSFRQGGNTEAFF. The CDR3 region has the DNA TGTGCCAGCAGCTTCCGACAGGGAGGGAACACTGAAGCTTTCTTT.

This chain uses TRBV7-8 with TRBJ2-7, with TRBD1 matching over 7 bases. J gave up 0 bases and V 6 bases, and 5 bases lay outside the gene matches. The CDR3 sequence is 14 residues long. Germline-derived CDR1 and CDR2 are SGHVS and FQNEAQ. CDR3: CASSFGQASYEQYF. CDR3 nucleotides: TGTGCCAGCAGTTTTGGACAGGCCTCCTACGAGCAGTACTTC.

This chain connects TRBV19 to TRBJ2-7; maybe TRBD1 (6 bases). The CDR3 runs 14 residues. Trimming removed 1 base from V and 5 bases from J, with 12 bases in between. The germline V gene has CDR1 LNHDA and CDR2 SQIVND (reference sequence). The CDR3 region has the DNA TGTGCCAGTAGTATAGGTCAGGGGAGCGACGAGCAGTACTTC. Protein product: CASSIGQGSDEQYF. The entire variable domain, with the rest obtained from reference TRBV19 and TRBJ2-7, is as follows: DGGITQSPKYLFRKEGQNVTLSCEQNLNHDAMYWYRQDPGQGLRLIYYSQIVNDFQKGDIAEGYSVSREKKESFPLTVTSAQKNPTAFYLCASSIGQGSDEQYFGPGTRLTVT.